This T cell receptor beta chain derives from a study of identical twins. The CDR3 length is 13 residues. The germline V gene encodes CDR1 MNHEY and CDR2 SMNVEV (reference sequence). The germline V and J ends were trimmed by 5 bases and 9 bases, with 14 bases remaining between them. In TCRdb, the 5' RACE reads were re-called with MiXCR into one record per CDR3 protein. The repertoire holds 450,000 or so distinct CDR3 sequences, with more than 20% as singletons. Study-level findings and limits: The more abundant beta clonotypes in cord blood had fewer insertions, and memory repertoires did not show this. The analysis was cross-sectional rather than longitudinal within donors.

Turning to this clonotype: The target antigen is unknown.

These same records also appear under a second study, on T cells expressing NK-cell markers.

The TCR comes from a woman aged 18-29 years in good health. The rearrangement joins TRBV27 to TRBJ2-1; D uncertain. The material sequenced was CD4+ T cells sorted from blood. The CDR3 region is CASSPKPSGEQFF. The CDR3, as DNA: TGTGCCAGCAGTCCGAAACCATCAGGTGAGCAGTTCTTC.